The clone carrying this T cell receptor beta chain was counted a few times. The sample originates from a study of early T cells in non-severe SARS-CoV-2 infection. TCRdb re-derived calls from the 5' RACE reads in MiXCR, one entry per CDR3 protein. The sample records some 57,000 distinct CDR3 sequences, 5.6% being singletons. The CDR3 length is 12 residues. Trimming left V 8 bases short and J 6 bases short, with 14 bases between. Germline CDR1 GTSNPN, CDR2 SVGIG (reference sequence). The material sequenced was whole blood. The receptor was derived from an adult who was a healthcare worker with PCR-confirmed SARS-CoV-2 infection or an uninfected control (not recorded which). The J gene is TRBJ2-1, the V gene TRBV30, with a possible D match to TRBD1 (6 bases). CDR3: CAERTERNEQFF. CDR3 coding DNA: TGTGCCGAGAGGACAGAACGCAATGAGCAGTTCTTC.